The 27 T cell receptor beta chains below were found in one sample sequenced in a study of shared clonotypes between healthy human individuals. TCRdb keeps only in-frame clones here, not all; method: immunoSEQ multiplex PCR. The repertoire holds hundreds of thousands of clones, with 55% to 85% as singletons. Sequencing was performed on memory CD4+ T cells sorted from blood. Subset noted: CD45RA-negative fraction. All receptors come from a woman aged 30 to 39 in good health.

The chain recombines TRBV28 with TRBJ1-1; D uncertain. V dropped 8 bases and J dropped 0 bases, with 4 bases sitting between them. This CDR3 is built from 11 residues. The germline V gene has CDR1 MDHEN and CDR2 SYDVKM. CDR3 bases: TGTGCCAGCGAAATGAACACTGAAGCTTTCTTT. This codes for CASEMNTEAFF.

J is TRBJ2-7 and V is TRBV4-1, with TRBD2 identical over 8 bases. The J segment lost 4 bases and the V segment lost 0 bases, leaving 5 bases of the junction unmatched. CDR3 length: 15 residues. The germline V gene encodes CDR1 MGHRA and CDR2 YSYEKL. The CDR3 region is CASSQESTSGYEQYF. CDR3 in DNA: TGCGCCAGCAGCCAAGAATCCACTAGCGGATACGAGCAGTACTTC.

The CDR3 DNA is TGTGCCAGCAGCCAAGACAGCCTGAGCAATCAGCCCCAGCATTTT. It is translated as CASSQDSLSNQPQHF. The chain uses TRBV7-2 and TRBJ1-5; TRBD1 is a possible D gene (5 bases). CDR3 size: 15 residues. Germline V gene lookup returns CDR1 SGHTA and CDR2 FQGNSA. Trimming shortened V by 5 bases and J by 1 base, and 12 bases separated the two germline ends.

CDR3 in amino acids: CASGQGSGNTIYF. As DNA, the CDR3 is TGTGCCAGCGGACAGGGCTCTGGAAACACCATATATTTT. The V call is TRBV7-2, the J call TRBJ1-3, with 8 bases fitting TRBD1. Looked up from germline, CDR1 is SGHTA and CDR2 is FQGNSA. Trimming removed 8 bases from V and 0 bases from J; junction bases left unmatched: 0. This CDR3 comprises 13 residues.

The V gene is TRBV29-1, the J gene TRBJ2-7; 9 bases map to TRBD2. After removal of 6 bases from V and 6 bases from J, the junction contained 6 bases not matched to a gene. CDR3 length: 12 residues. The germline V gene has CDR1 SQVTM and CDR2 ANQGSEA. CDR3 sequence reads: CSVAGTSFEQYF. In DNA form, the CDR3 reads TGCAGCGTGGCCGGGACTAGCTTCGAGCAGTACTTC.

V gene TRBV10-1 combines with J gene TRBJ1-5; 7 nucleotides match TRBD1. CDR1 is WNHNN and CDR2 is SYGVQD in the germline V gene (reference sequence). The CDR3 length is 16 residues. V lost 7 bases, J lost 7 bases, and 16 bases stayed unmatched. The CDR3 nucleotides are TGCGCCAGCATCATCCCTTTGAGGGGGCTAGGACAGCCCCAGCATTTT. Its protein product is CASIIPLRGLGQPQHF.

This rearrangement joins TRBV29-1 to TRBJ2-3, with a possible D match to TRBD2 (5 bases). Trimming removed 6 bases at V and 2 bases at J, with 9 bases between. Germline values: CDR1 SQVTM, CDR2 ANQGSEA. The CDR3 has 12 amino acids. CDR3 nucleotide sequence: TGCAGCGTACTAGAAAACACAGATACGCAGTATTTT. Its protein product is CSVLENTDTQYF.

The chain links TRBV5-4 to TRBJ2-3; unclear D gene. Germline V gene lookup returns CDR1 SGHNT and CDR2 YYREEE (reference sequence). The CDR3 consists of 14 residues. Trimming stripped 4 bases from V and 0 bases from J, with 9 bases between. The CDR3 protein is CASSRTLSTDTQYF. CDR3 DNA sequence: TGTGCCAGCAGCCGCACTCTTAGCACAGATACGCAGTATTTT. Full variable domain (outside the CDR3, taken from reference TRBV5-4 and TRBJ2-3): ETGVTQSPTHLIKTRGQQVTLRCSSQSGHNTVSWYQQALGQGPQFIFQYYREEENGRGNFPPRFSGLQFPNYSSELNVNALELDDSALYLCASSRTLSTDTQYFGPGTRLTVL.

The chain uses TRBV7-8 and TRBJ1-4; D is ambiguous. Trimming took 7 bases from V and 1 from J, leaving 7 bases between them. Looked up from germline, CDR1 is SGHVS and CDR2 is FQNEAQ. The CDR3 contains 13 residues. The CDR3 protein is CASKDGTNEKLFF. The CDR3 DNA reads TGTGCCAGCAAGGACGGAACTAATGAAAAACTGTTTTTT.

The chain recombines TRBV5-6 with TRBJ2-7; TRBD2 aligns across 7 bases. J lost 7 bases, V lost 2 bases, and 9 bases had no gene match. This CDR3 contains 14 residues. Germline lookup yields CDR1 SGHDT and CDR2 YYEEEE. The CDR3 reads CASSFGGGPREQYF. As DNA, the CDR3 is TGTGCCAGCAGCTTCGGGGGAGGGCCGAGAGAGCAGTACTTC.

The chain employs TRBV7-9 and TRBJ1-2, with 8 bases lining up with TRBD1. CDR1 and CDR2 from the germline V gene are SEHNR and FQNEAQ (reference sequence). The CDR3 has 14 residues. Losses at the gene ends were 0 bases for V and 6 bases for J; bases not matched to a gene: 3. CDR3 coding DNA: TGTGCCAGCAGCTTAGCGAGCAGGGGGCATGGCTACACCTTC. Protein sequence: CASSLASRGHGYTF.

This clone appeared once. The genes are TRBV2 and TRBJ2-7, with D possibly matching TRBD2 (5 bases). CDR1 is SNHLY, CDR2 FYNNEI, per germline. Trimming left V 4 bases short and J 3 bases short, with 16 bases between. This CDR3 contains 15 residues. CDR3 in amino acids: CASSGYGVGIYEQYF. CDR3 bases: TGTGCCAGCAGTGGGTACGGCGTCGGGATCTACGAGCAGTACTTC. The full variable domain, rest sourced from reference TRBV2 and TRBJ2-7, is EPEVTQTPSHQVTQMGQEVILRCVPISNHLYFYWYRQILGQKVEFLVSFYNNEISEKSEIFDDQFSVERPDGSNFTLKIRSTKLEDSAMYFCASSGYGVGIYEQYFGPGTRLTVT.

The chain links TRBV4-2 to TRBJ2-7, with TRBD2 as a possible D gene (6 bases). From germline, CDR1 is LGHNA and CDR2 YNFKEQ. The CDR3 spans 14 residues. Trimming shortened V by 0 bases and J by 3 bases, and 9 bases separated the two germline ends. The CDR3 is CASSQEGGVYEQYF. As DNA, the CDR3 is TGTGCCAGCAGCCAAGAAGGAGGGGTCTACGAGCAGTACTTC.

V usage is TRBV5-6 and J usage is TRBJ1-2; D is ambiguous. This CDR3 has 14 residues. Trimming left V 0 bases short and J 2 bases short, with 8 bases between. Germline V gives CDR1 SGHDT, CDR2 YYEEEE. The DNA of the CDR3 is TGTGCCAGCAGCTTGGTGAGTCCGAACTATGGCTACACCTTC. Its protein product is CASSLVSPNYGYTF. The full variable domain, completed using reference TRBV5-6 and TRBJ1-2, is DAGVTQSPTHLIKTRGQQVTLRCSPKSGHDTVSWYQQALGQGPQFIFQYYEEEERQRGNFPDRFSGHQFPNYSSELNVNALLLGDSALYLCASSLVSPNYGYTFGSGTRLTVV.

CDR3 DNA sequence: TGTGCCAGCAGCTTCTGGCCAACAGGACAGGGGGCGGGGAATGAGCAGTTCTTC. It codes for CASSFWPTGQGAGNEQFF. This chain links TRBV7-3 with TRBJ2-1; TRBD1 agrees at 11 bases. Germline CDR1 is SGHTA and CDR2 is FQGTGA. The CDR3 is made up of 18 amino acids. Losses at the gene ends were 3 bases for V and 7 bases for J; bases not matched to a gene: 14.

This chain connects TRBV7-2 to TRBJ2-1, with D maybe TRBD2 (5 bases). The CDR3 is 13 residues long. V lost 1 base and J 9 bases, leaving 10 bases between the germline ends. Per germline, CDR1 SGHTA and CDR2 FQGNSA. The CDR3: CASSLVGGGEQFF. Written as DNA, the CDR3 is TGTGCCAGCAGCTTAGTTGGAGGCGGTGAGCAGTTCTTC.

The chain couples TRBV6-6 to TRBJ1-2, with unresolved D. This CDR3 has 13 amino acids. Trimming shortened V by 6 bases and J by 8 bases, and 16 bases separated the two germline ends. Germline V gene sequence: CDR1 MNHNY, CDR2 SVGAGI (reference sequence). The CDR3 here is CASSLGILDGYTF. DNA of the CDR3: TGTGCCAGCAGCCTAGGGATTCTCGACGGCTACACCTTC.

The chain joins TRBV11-2 to TRBJ2-7; D perhaps matches TRBD1 (5 bases). CDR1 and CDR2 (germline): SGHAT, FQNNGV. V was pared by 1 base and J by 3 bases, with 10 bases between. The CDR3 sequence is 14 residues long. The CDR3 DNA is TGTGCCAGCAGCTTAGGCAGGGCCAGCTACGAGCAGTACTTC. Residues: CASSLGRASYEQYF. The whole variable domain, remainder taken from reference TRBV11-2 and TRBJ2-7, is EAGVAQSPRYKIIEKRQSVAFWCNPISGHATLYWYQQILGQGPKLLIQFQNNGVVDDSQLPKDRFSAERLKGVDSTLKIQPAKLEDSAVYLCASSLGRASYEQYFGPGTRLTVT.

The chain couples TRBV5-5 to TRBJ2-2, with a possible D match to TRBD2 (6 bases). Germline values: CDR1 SGHKS, CDR2 YYEKEE (reference sequence). This CDR3 spans 13 amino acids. V was pared by 6 bases and J by 5 bases, with 11 bases between. The CDR3 reads CASIWGETGELFF. The CDR3 nucleotides are TGTGCCAGCATTTGGGGGGAAACCGGGGAGCTGTTTTTT.

This chain joins TRBV28 and TRBJ1-4; 10 bases fit TRBD1. This CDR3 region has 13 residues. With V trimmed by 8 bases and J by 7 bases, 4 bases remained unmatched. CDR1 is MDHEN, CDR2 SYDVKM, per germline. The CDR3 DNA is TGTGCCAGCGGTGGACAGGGGGGTGAAAAACTGTTTTTT. As protein: CASGGQGGEKLFF.

The chain uses TRBV5-1 and TRBJ2-5; TRBD2 might be the D (7 bases). Trimming shortened V by 4 bases and J by 4 bases, and 14 bases separated the two germline ends. Germline-derived CDR1 and CDR2 are SGHRS and YFSETQ. This CDR3 has 14 amino acids. This CDR3 is CASSPLGGGETQYF. CDR3 DNA: TGCGCCAGCAGCCCTCTAGGGGGGGGAGAGACCCAGTACTTC.

This chain connects TRBV6-5 to TRBJ2-3, with a weak D call TRBD2 (6 bases). CDR1 and CDR2 from the germline V gene are MNHEY and SVGAGI. V was cut by 4 bases and J by 0 bases, with 14 bases left in between. The CDR3 runs 16 residues. The CDR3 loop is CASSSPGTPSTDTQYF. The CDR3 region has the DNA TGTGCCAGCAGTTCGCCAGGGACTCCTAGCACAGATACGCAGTATTTT.

This clone has just a few counts. CDR3 sequence: CASSVTQRINYGYTF. DNA of the CDR3: TGTGCCAGCAGCGTCACGCAGCGCATTAACTATGGCTACACCTTC. The chain employs TRBV11-2 and TRBJ1-2; D is ambiguous. The CDR3 consists of 15 residues. Germline CDR1 SGHAT, CDR2 FQNNGV. Trimming removed 5 bases from V and 1 base from J, with 14 bases in between.

The chain has TRBV7-8 and TRBJ1-5, with D possibly matching TRBD1 (5 bases). CDR3 length: 16 amino acids. The V end lost 1 base, the J end lost 3 bases, and 13 bases lay between the germline ends. The V gene's germline CDR1 is SGHVS and CDR2 FQNEAQ. CDR3 amino acids: CASSLVGGGFNQPQHF. The CDR3 nucleotides are TGTGCCAGCAGCTTAGTGGGGGGGGGATTCAATCAGCCCCAGCATTTT.

The chain recombines TRBV5-1 with TRBJ2-3, with 8 nucleotides matching TRBD2. The trim removed 5 bases at V and 6 bases at J, leaving 8 bases unmatched. The germline V gene has CDR1 SGHRS and CDR2 YFSETQ. CDR3 length: 14 residues. CDR3 in DNA: TGCGCCAGCAGTGAGCCGGGAGGGCAGGATACGCAGTATTTT. Its protein product is CASSEPGGQDTQYF.

This clone is a singleton in its sample. This chain uses TRBV6-1 with TRBJ2-7, with D perhaps matching TRBD2 (5 bases). Between the trimmed V and J ends, which lost 6 bases and 5 bases, there was a span of 8 bases. CDR1 is MNHNS, CDR2 SASEGT, per germline. The CDR3 spans 11 residues. The CDR3: CASRRVDEQYF. In DNA, the CDR3 is TGTGCCAGCAGGAGGGTAGACGAGCAGTACTTC.

The V and J genes are TRBV28 and TRBJ1-1; 7 bases map to TRBD1. CDR1 MDHEN and CDR2 SYDVKM come from the germline V gene. With 5 bases clipped from V and 1 base from J, the junction kept 7 bases outside the gene matches. This CDR3 comprises 15 residues. The CDR3 region is CASSGWTGSNTEAFF. DNA of the CDR3: TGTGCCAGCAGTGGTTGGACAGGATCGAACACTGAAGCTTTCTTT.